The clone carrying this T cell receptor beta chain was seen at least ten times. The antigen remains undetermined. Constant-region reverse primers amplified full-length variable regions, followed by semi-nested Nested Universal Primer A PCR. One entry per CDR3 protein, called by TCRdb with MiXCR from the 5' RACE reads. This table holds around 30,000 distinct CDR3 sequences, about 26% found once. Broader study findings: Tumor Treg TCRs overlapped most with tumor naive CD4+ cells. Tumor memory CD4+ T cell TCR gene usage was found to cluster with blood and lymph node memory CD4+ cells and with lymph node naive CD4+ cells.

After removal of 5 bases from V and 1 base from J, the junction contained 4 bases not matched to a gene. The CDR3 runs to 14 residues. This TCR was recovered from a female donor with breast cancer. The V gene is TRBV12-3 or TRBV12-4, the J gene TRBJ1-1, with 7 bases aligning to TRBD1. The material sequenced was naive CD4+ T cells sorted from a lymph node. Subset specified: naive CD4+ T cells, CD4+CD45RA+CD25-. Written as DNA, the CDR3 is TGTGCCAGCAGTCCAGGGGGGTCGAACACTGAAGCTTTCTTT. Translation gives CASSPGGSNTEAFF.